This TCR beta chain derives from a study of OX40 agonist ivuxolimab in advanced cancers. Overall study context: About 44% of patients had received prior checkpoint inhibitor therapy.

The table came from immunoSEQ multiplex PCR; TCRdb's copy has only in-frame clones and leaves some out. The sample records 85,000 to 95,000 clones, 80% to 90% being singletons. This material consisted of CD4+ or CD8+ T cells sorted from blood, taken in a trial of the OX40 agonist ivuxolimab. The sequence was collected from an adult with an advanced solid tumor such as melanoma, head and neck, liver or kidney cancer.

The CDR3 DNA follows: TGTGCCAGCAGCTCAAGAGGCACCTACAATGAGCAGTTCTTC. Encoded protein: CASSSRGTYNEQFF. This sequence joins TRBV11-2 and TRBJ2-1, with D unresolved. Trimming took off 4 bases at V and 2 bases at J, with 9 bases between the two ends. The germline CDR1 and CDR2 sequences are SGHAT and FQNNGV. The CDR3 covers 14 residues.